What follows are 10 T cell receptor beta chains derived from one specimen sequenced in a study of technical replicates of blood from several donors. Measured with immunoSEQ multiplex PCR; TCRdb has only the in-frame clones, and not every one. The sample carries about 62,000 clones, over 85% recorded once. Sequenced input: PBMCs. The receptors here all came from a human donor in good health. Some clones in this sample may be carry-over from other donors' samples.

The genes are TRBV4-1 and TRBJ1-2; TRBD1 might be the D (6 bases). V gave up 1 base and J gave up 5 bases, with 14 bases separating them. Per the germline V gene, CDR1 is MGHRA and CDR2 is YSYEKL. This CDR3 has 15 residues. The CDR3 loop reads CASSQGTERSYGYTF. DNA of the CDR3: TGCGCCAGCAGCCAAGGGACAGAAAGATCGTATGGCTACACCTTC.

This clone has just one count. The chain is built from TRBV7-9 and TRBJ2-1; 13 nucleotides line up with TRBD2. Germline CDR1 is SEHNR and CDR2 is FQNEAQ (reference sequence). The J segment lost 6 bases and the V segment lost 4 bases, leaving 3 bases of the junction unmatched. CDR3 length: 15 residues. Here the CDR3 DNA reads TGTGCCAGCAGCTCAAGACTAGCGGGGGGCAATGAGCAGTTCTTC. Its protein product is CASSSRLAGGNEQFF.

This chain joins TRBV7-9 and TRBJ2-1; D not resolved. The V gene's germline CDR1 is SEHNR and CDR2 FQNEAQ (reference sequence). The CDR3 has 13 residues. The germline V and J ends were trimmed by 1 base and 6 bases, with 7 bases remaining between them. CDR3 protein: CASSLDYGNEQFF. The CDR3 DNA reads as TGTGCCAGCAGCTTAGACTATGGCAATGAGCAGTTCTTC.

The rearrangement uses TRBV19 and TRBJ2-2, with 9 bases that match TRBD1. The V gene end was trimmed by 9 bases and the J gene end by 5 bases; junction bases not matched to a gene: 7. The CDR3 length is 14 residues. Germline V gene sequence: CDR1 LNHDA, CDR2 SQIVND (reference sequence). In nucleotides, the CDR3 is TGTGCCAGCCTAGGGACAGGGCGGACCGGGGAGCTGTTTTTT. This codes for CASLGTGRTGELFF. Looking up the rest from reference TRBV19 and TRBJ2-2 gives the full variable domain: DGGITQSPKYLFRKEGQNVTLSCEQNLNHDAMYWYRQDPGQGLRLIYYSQIVNDFQKGDIAEGYSVSREKKESFPLTVTSAQKNPTAFYLCASLGTGRTGELFFGEGSRLTVL.

V gene TRBV5-1 combines with J gene TRBJ2-7, with TRBD1 matching over 7 bases. Per germline, CDR1 SGHRS and CDR2 YFSETQ. This CDR3 is 16 amino acids long. Unmatched junction bases numbered 16, after V lost 4 bases and J lost 6 bases. CDR3 nucleotides: TGCGCCAGCAGCCCCAAAGACAGGGAAGGGATAGCCGAGCAGTACTTC. Encoded protein: CASSPKDREGIAEQYF.

The V gene is TRBV11-1, the J gene TRBJ1-2; 8 bases line up with TRBD1. Trimming cost V 8 bases and J 8 bases; bases outside gene matches: 13. The CDR3 totals 14 residues. Germline V CDR1 and CDR2: SGHAT, FQDESV (reference sequence). The CDR3 spells CASGKGQGEGGYTF. As DNA, the CDR3 is TGTGCCAGCGGGAAAGGACAGGGAGAAGGAGGCTACACCTTC. The whole variable domain, remainder taken from reference TRBV11-1 and TRBJ1-2, is EAEVAQSPRYKITEKSQAVAFWCDPISGHATLYWYRQILGQGPELLVQFQDESVVDDSQLPKDRFSAERLKGVDSTLKIQPAELGDSAMYLCASGKGQGEGGYTFGSGTRLTVV.

This rearrangement joins TRBV5-1 to TRBJ2-3; TRBD2 agrees at 7 bases. The CDR3 is 16 amino acids. V shed 0 bases and J 1 base; nucleotides not matched to a gene: 5. In germline, CDR1 is SGHRS, CDR2 YFSETQ. CDR3 DNA sequence: TGCGCCAGCAGCTTGGGGGCTAGCGGACGCACAGATACGCAGTATTTT. Translating gives CASSLGASGRTDTQYF.

This clone was counted a single time. J is TRBJ2-7 and V is TRBV29-1, with 8 bases identical to TRBD1. Germline trimming cut 7 bases from V and 3 bases from J; bases unmatched to any gene: 5. Germline V gene lookup returns CDR1 SQVTM and CDR2 ANQGSEA. This CDR3 has 12 residues. CDR3 loop: CSAGTGYYEQYF. CDR3 DNA sequence: TGCAGCGCCGGGACAGGCTACTACGAGCAGTACTTC.

The chain couples TRBV2 to TRBJ1-1; TRBD1 agrees at 7 bases. The germline CDR1 and CDR2 sequences are SNHLY and FYNNEI. The length of the CDR3 is 14 residues. The V and J ends lost 5 bases and 4 bases, in that order; junction bases with no gene match: 7. Written as DNA, the CDR3 is TGTGCCAGCAGTACCCGACAGGGAGGCACTGAAGCTTTCTTT. Protein: CASSTRQGGTEAFF.

The rearrangement links TRBV19 to TRBJ2-3; 8 nucleotides agree with TRBD2. After removal of 5 bases from V and 0 bases from J, the junction contained 4 bases not matched to a gene. Germline CDR1 is LNHDA and CDR2 is SQIVND (reference sequence). The length of the CDR3 is 15 residues. The CDR3 nucleotides are TGTGCCAGTAGTGAAGCGGGGGTTAGCACAGATACGCAGTATTTT. Translated: CASSEAGVSTDTQYF.